This TCR beta chain was found in a study of blood T cell repertoires in COVID-19. TCRdb's table, derived via immunoSEQ multiplex PCR, lists solely in-frame clones and lacks some. The repertoire holds a few hundred thousand clones, with 85% to 90% as singletons. Living in 24 US areas, the participants were between roughly 18 and 95 years of age. Two negative PCRs, clearance, or symptom resolution characterized the recovered Cohort 3 donors. V was clipped by 5 bases and J by 5 bases, with 12 bases between them. CDR3 length: 13 residues. Per germline, CDR1 MDHEN and CDR2 SYDVKM. The sequence was collected from a man under 40 who had recovered from COVID-19. The V gene is TRBV28, the J gene TRBJ1-1; TRBD1 is a possible D gene (6 bases). Sequenced material: PBMCs or T cells enriched from blood (not recorded which). The CDR3 spells CASSEGRGTEAFF. CDR3 DNA sequence: TGTGCCAGCAGTGAGGGCAGGGGTACTGAAGCTTTCTTT.